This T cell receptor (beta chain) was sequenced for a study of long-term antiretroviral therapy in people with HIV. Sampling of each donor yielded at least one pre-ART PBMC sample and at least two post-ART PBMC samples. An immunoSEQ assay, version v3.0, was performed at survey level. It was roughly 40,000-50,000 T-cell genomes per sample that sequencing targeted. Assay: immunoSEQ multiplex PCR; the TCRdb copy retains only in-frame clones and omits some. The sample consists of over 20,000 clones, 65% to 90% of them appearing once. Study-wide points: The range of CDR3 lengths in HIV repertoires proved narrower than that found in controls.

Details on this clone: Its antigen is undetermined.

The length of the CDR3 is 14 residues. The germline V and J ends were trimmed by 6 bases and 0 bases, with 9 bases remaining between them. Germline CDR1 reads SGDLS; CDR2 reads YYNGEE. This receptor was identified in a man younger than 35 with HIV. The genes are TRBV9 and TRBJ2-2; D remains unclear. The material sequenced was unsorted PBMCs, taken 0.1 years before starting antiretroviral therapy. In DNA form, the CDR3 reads TGTGCCAGCATGAGAACGTCGAACACCGGGGAGCTGTTTTTT. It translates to CASMRTSNTGELFF.